Given below is one TCR beta chain in context. The antigen is undetermined. Researchers used 5'RACE with constant-segment primers to make TCR alpha and TCR beta cDNA libraries that carry sample barcodes and UMIs. TCRdb analysed the 5' RACE reads with MiXCR anew, one entry per CDR3 protein. The sample holds 120,000 or so distinct CDR3 sequences, 15% to 20% seen once. The data were taken from a study of T-cell memory formation after mild COVID-19. Study background: Across donors, TCR clusters were largely donor specific. The study's findings and limits: Among contracting clones, CD4+ were mainly CM/EM and CD8+ enriched in EMRA.

This clonotype originated in a man aged 18-30 years who had mild COVID-19 (a few samples of this study predate the infection). Cell type and time point are not known. The sequenced sample consisted of PBMCs or a T cell subset sorted from them (not recorded which).

CDR3 region: CASSLGEGYEQYF. For the CDR3, the DNA is TGCGCCAGCAGCTTAGGCGAGGGGTACGAGCAGTACTTC. The gene calls are TRBV5-1 and TRBJ2-7, with D tentatively TRBD1 or TRBD2 (5 bases each). Germline lookup yields CDR1 SGHRS and CDR2 YFSETQ. The length of the CDR3 is 13 residues. Deletions cut 2 bases from V and 4 bases from J, with 10 bases between.